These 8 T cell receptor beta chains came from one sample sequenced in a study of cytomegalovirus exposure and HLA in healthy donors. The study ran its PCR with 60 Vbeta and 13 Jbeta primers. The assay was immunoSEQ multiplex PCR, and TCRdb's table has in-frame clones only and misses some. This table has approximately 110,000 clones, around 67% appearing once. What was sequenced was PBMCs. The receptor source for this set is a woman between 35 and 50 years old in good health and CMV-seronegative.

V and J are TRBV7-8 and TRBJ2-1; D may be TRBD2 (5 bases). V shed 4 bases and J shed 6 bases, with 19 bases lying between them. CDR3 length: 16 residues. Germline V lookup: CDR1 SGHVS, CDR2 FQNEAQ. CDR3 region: CASSSEAGWSGNEQFF. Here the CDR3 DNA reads TGTGCCAGCAGCTCGGAGGCCGGGTGGTCGGGCAATGAGCAGTTCTTC. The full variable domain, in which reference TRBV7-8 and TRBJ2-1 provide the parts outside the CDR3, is GAGVSQSPRYKVAKRGQDVALRCDPISGHVSLFWYQQALGQGPEFLTYFQNEAQLDKSGLPSDRFFAERPEGSVSTLKIQRTQQEDSAVYLCASSSEAGWSGNEQFFGPGTRLTVL.

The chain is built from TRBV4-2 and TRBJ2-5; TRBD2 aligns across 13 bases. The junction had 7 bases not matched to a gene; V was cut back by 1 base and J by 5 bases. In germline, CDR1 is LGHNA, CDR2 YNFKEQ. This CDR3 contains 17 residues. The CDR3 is CASSQAGLAGAGETQYF. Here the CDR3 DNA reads TGTGCCAGCAGCCAAGCTGGACTAGCGGGAGCAGGGGAGACCCAGTACTTC.

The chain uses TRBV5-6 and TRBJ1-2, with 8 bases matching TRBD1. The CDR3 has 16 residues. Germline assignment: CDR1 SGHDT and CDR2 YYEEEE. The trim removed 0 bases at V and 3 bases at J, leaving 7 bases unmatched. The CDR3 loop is CASSLAGTGEHYGYTF. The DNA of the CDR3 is TGTGCCAGCAGCTTGGCCGGGACAGGAGAGCACTATGGCTACACCTTC.

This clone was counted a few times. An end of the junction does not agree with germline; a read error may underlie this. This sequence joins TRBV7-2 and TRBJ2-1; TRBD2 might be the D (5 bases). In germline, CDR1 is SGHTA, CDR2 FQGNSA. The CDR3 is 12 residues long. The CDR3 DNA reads TGTGCCAGCAGCTCTAGCTACTATGAGCAGTTCTTC. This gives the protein CASSSSYYEQFF.

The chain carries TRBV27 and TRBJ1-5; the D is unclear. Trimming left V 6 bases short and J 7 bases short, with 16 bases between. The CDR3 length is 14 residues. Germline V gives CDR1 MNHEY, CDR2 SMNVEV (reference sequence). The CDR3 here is CASSPHSLGQPQHF. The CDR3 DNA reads TGTGCCAGCAGCCCTCACAGCTTAGGCCAGCCCCAGCATTTT.

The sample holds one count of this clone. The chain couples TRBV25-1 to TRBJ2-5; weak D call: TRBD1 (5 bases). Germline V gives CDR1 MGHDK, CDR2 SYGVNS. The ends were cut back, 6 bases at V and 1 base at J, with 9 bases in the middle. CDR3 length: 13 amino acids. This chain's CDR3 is CASSADSQETQYF. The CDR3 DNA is TGTGCCAGCAGCGCAGACAGCCAAGAGACCCAGTACTTC.

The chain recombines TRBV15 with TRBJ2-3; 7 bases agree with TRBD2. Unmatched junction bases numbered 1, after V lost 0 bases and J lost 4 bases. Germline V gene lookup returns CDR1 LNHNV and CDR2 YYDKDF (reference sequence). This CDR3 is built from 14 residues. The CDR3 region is CATSREREPDTQYF. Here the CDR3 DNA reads TGTGCCACCAGCAGAGAGCGGGAGCCAGATACGCAGTATTTT. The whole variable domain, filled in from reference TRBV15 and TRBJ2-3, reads DAMVIQNPRYQVTQFGKPVTLSCSQTLNHNVMYWYQQKSSQAPKLLFHYYDKDFNNEADTPDNFQSRRPNTSFCFLDIRSPGLGDTAMYLCATSREREPDTQYFGPGTRLTVL.

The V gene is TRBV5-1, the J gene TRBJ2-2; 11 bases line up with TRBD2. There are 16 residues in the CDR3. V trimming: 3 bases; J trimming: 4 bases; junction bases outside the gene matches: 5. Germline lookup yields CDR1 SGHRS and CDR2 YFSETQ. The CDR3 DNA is TGCGCCAGCAGCTCCGGGACTAGCGGAATCACCGGGGAGCTGTTTTTT. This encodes CASSSGTSGITGELFF.